This T cell receptor (beta chain) derives from a study of monozygotic twins with inflammatory bowel disease. This CDR3 is 15 amino acids long. Germline V gene lookup returns CDR1 MGHRA and CDR2 YSYEKL. For this clonotype: The antigen remains unidentified.

Reprocessing the 5' RACE reads, TCRdb reports a single entry for every CDR3 protein and omits DNA. This sample carries approximately 140,000 distinct CDR3 sequences, with roughly 2.5% going to the ten biggest clones. The study, taken as a whole, reports: Clonotypes shared with others were fewer in IBD patients than in healthy twins, especially with disease activity.

The sample was blood. The clonotype originates from a human donor with ulcerative colitis or Crohn's disease, or a healthy co-twin of an affected twin (not recorded which). V usage is TRBV4-1 and J usage is TRBJ1-5; TCRdb designates TRBD1, a call that cannot be tested without DNA. The CDR3 is CASSYAGTGSQPQHF.